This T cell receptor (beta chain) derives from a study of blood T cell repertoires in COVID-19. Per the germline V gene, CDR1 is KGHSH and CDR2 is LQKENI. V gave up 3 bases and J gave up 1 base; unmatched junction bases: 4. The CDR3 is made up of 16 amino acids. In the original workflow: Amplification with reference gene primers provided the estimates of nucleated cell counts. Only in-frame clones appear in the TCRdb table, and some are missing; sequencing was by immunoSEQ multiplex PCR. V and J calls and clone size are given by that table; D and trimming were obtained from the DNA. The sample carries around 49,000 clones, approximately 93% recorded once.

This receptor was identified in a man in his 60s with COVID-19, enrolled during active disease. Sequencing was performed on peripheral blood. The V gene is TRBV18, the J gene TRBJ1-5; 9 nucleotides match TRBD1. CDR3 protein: CASSPVGTGSNQPQHF. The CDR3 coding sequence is TGTGCCAGCTCACCGGTTGGGACAGGGAGCAATCAGCCCCAGCATTTT.